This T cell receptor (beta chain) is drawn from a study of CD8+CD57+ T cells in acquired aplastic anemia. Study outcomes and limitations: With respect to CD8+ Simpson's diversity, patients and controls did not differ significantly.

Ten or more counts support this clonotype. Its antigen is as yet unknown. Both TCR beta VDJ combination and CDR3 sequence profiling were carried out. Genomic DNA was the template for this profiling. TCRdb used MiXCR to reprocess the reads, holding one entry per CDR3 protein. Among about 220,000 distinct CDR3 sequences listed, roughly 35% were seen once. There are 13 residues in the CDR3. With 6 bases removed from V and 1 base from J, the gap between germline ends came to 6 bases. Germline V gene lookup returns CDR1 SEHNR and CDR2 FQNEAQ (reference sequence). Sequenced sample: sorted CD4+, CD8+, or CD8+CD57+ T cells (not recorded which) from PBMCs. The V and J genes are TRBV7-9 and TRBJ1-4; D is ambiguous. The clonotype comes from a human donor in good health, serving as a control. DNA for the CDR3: TGTGCCAGCAGACCAAAAACTAATGAAAAACTGTTTTTT. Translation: CASRPKTNEKLFF.